A selection of T cell receptor beta chains follows, all from one sample in a study of T-cell reconstitution after alpha-beta-depleted transplantation in children. TCRdb processed the PCR reads anew with MiXCR; each CDR3 protein has one entry. The table has about 830,000 distinct CDR3 sequences, 15% to 20% seen once. Here the sequenced sample was PBMCs, mostly from graft donor cells, taken 360 days after TCRalphabeta/CD19-depleted stem cell transplant. These receptors originate from a male patient younger than 18 who had a stem cell transplant for acute lymphoblastic leukemia, so the T cells may come from the graft donor. Both conserved end residues are part of each CDR3. The D gene is left open where the match is weak. The listing skips clone size in some rows; elsewhere it reads once, few, many or a size class.

d_gene	v_gene	j_gene	abundance	CDR3aa	CDR3nt
TRBD2	TRBV12-3/TRBV12-4	TRBJ2-1	few	CASSRLAGISYNEQFF	TGTGCCAGCAGCCGGCTAGCGGGAATCTCGTACAATGAGCAGTTCTTC
TRBD1	TRBV7-3	TRBJ2-3	few	CASSSGQGLHSTDTQYF	TGTGCCAGCAGTTCCGGACAGGGCCTTCATAGCACAGATACGCAGTATTTT
NA	TRBV7-2	TRBJ2-7	few	CASSARAGMSEQYF	TGTGCCAGCAGCGCTAGGGCGGGTATGAGCGAGCAGTACTTC
NA	TRBV12-3/TRBV12-4	TRBJ1-1	NA	CASSSEGIYTEAFF	TGTGCCAGCAGTTCAGAGGGTATTTACACTGAAGCTTTCTTT
NA	TRBV20-1	TRBJ1-6	NA	CCARLWRGGEDNSPLHF	TGCTGTGCTAGACTGTGGAGGGGGGGGGAAGATAATTCACCCCTCCACTTT
NA	TRBV7-9	TRBJ1-6	NA	CASSPVLDFNSPLHF	TGTGCCAGCAGCCCCGTTCTGGATTTTAATTCACCCCTCCACTTT
NA	TRBV7-8	TRBJ2-1	many	CASSMGHDHGNEQFF	TGTGCCAGCAGCATGGGACACGACCATGGCAATGAGCAGTTCTTC
NA	TRBV12-3/TRBV12-4	TRBJ2-3	NA	CASSLGRAGERYF	TGTGCCAGCAGTTTAGGTCGAGCGGGCGAGCGGTATTTT
TRBD1	TRBV27	TRBJ1-5	NA	CASSFRTGQNQPQHF	TGTGCCAGCAGTTTCCGGACAGGCCAAAATCAGCCCCAGCATTTT
NA	TRBV20-1	TRBJ2-1	NA	CSAPRGSGYNEQFF	TGCAGTGCGCCCCGGGGGTCGGGCTACAATGAGCAGTTCTTC
NA	TRBV20-1	TRBJ2-1	NA	CSPQAETSFNEQFF	TGCAGTCCACAAGCGGAGACTTCGTTCAATGAGCAGTTCTTC
NA	TRBV5-4	TRBJ2-1	NA	CASSRYAVTADNEQFF	TGTGCCAGCAGCCGGTATGCTGTGACTGCAGACAATGAGCAGTTCTTC
NA	TRBV12-3/TRBV12-4	TRBJ1-3	few	CASRPGTSGNTIYF	TGTGCCAGCAGGCCTGGGACCTCTGGAAACACCATATATTTT
NA	TRBV18	TRBJ2-5	few	CASSPPGARETQYF	TGTGCCAGCTCACCGCCGGGGGCGCGAGAGACCCAGTACTTC